What follows are 27 T cell receptor beta chains derived from one specimen sequenced in a study of cytomegalovirus exposure and HLA in healthy donors. 13 Jbeta primers and 60 Vbeta primers were used for the PCR. Sequencing used immunoSEQ multiplex PCR; TCRdb keeps in-frame clones, though not all of them. In the table there are about 140,000 clones, approximately 80% of which are singletons. Sequenced sample: PBMCs. These receptors came from a man aged 30-40 years in good health and CMV-seropositive.

V is TRBV11-2 and J is TRBJ2-5; 7 nucleotides align to TRBD1. The CDR3 is 15 amino acids. The V and J ends lost 6 bases and 1 base, in that order; junction bases with no gene match: 8. Per the germline V gene, CDR1 is SGHAT and CDR2 is FQNNGV. CDR3 residues: CASSRLGTVQETQYF. CDR3 sequence (DNA): TGTGCCAGCAGTCGTCTTGGGACAGTCCAAGAGACCCAGTACTTC.

V is TRBV5-1 and J is TRBJ2-1; the D gene is possibly TRBD2 (6 bases). This CDR3 has 12 amino acids. Per the germline V gene, CDR1 is SGHRS and CDR2 is YFSETQ. Deletions cut 5 bases from V and 13 bases from J, with 16 bases between. The CDR3, as DNA: TGCGCCAGCAGTCTTTCGGAGGGTAACCAGTTCTTC. It encodes CASSLSEGNQFF.

This rearrangement joins TRBV5-1 to TRBJ1-1, with D uncertain. There are 13 residues in the CDR3. V lost 0 bases and J 1 base, leaving 4 bases between the germline ends. Germline V gene lookup returns CDR1 SGHRS and CDR2 YFSETQ. The CDR3 DNA reads TGCGCCAGCAGCTTGGGGCCGAACACTGAAGCTTTCTTT. Encoded protein: CASSLGPNTEAFF.

The rearrangement uses TRBV6-5 and TRBJ2-3; the match to TRBD2 covers 7 bases. Germline V gene data show CDR1 as MNHEY and CDR2 as SVGAGI. This CDR3 has 14 residues. V trimming: 7 bases; J trimming: 2 bases; junction bases outside the gene matches: 6. CDR3 loop: CASKAGIFTDTQYF. The DNA for the CDR3 is TGTGCCAGCAAAGCGGGGATATTCACAGATACGCAGTATTTT.

The gene calls are TRBV11-3 and TRBJ2-1, with D maybe TRBD1 (6 bases). Trimming stripped 5 bases from V and 5 bases from J, with 19 bases between. The CDR3 runs 16 residues. CDR1 is SGHNT, CDR2 YENEEA, per germline. The CDR3 region has the DNA TGTGCCAGCAGCCCTGGGACAAATAGGAAAGACAATGAGCAGTTCTTC. Translating it yields CASSPGTNRKDNEQFF.

The V gene is TRBV18, the J gene TRBJ1-1; D is unresolved. Trimming took off 3 bases at V and 1 base at J, with 21 bases between the two ends. CDR3 length: 18 residues. The germline gives CDR1 KGHSH, CDR2 LQKENI. The CDR3 spells CASSPGFGISAPNTEAFF. CDR3 coding DNA: TGTGCCAGCTCACCCGGTTTTGGTATTTCCGCCCCGAACACTGAAGCTTTCTTT. Using reference TRBV18 and TRBJ1-1 for the parts outside the CDR3, the full variable domain is NAGVMQNPRHLVRRRGQEARLRCSPMKGHSHVYWYRQLPEEGLKFMVYLQKENIIDESGMPKERFSAEFPKEGPSILRIQQVVRGDSAAYFCASSPGFGISAPNTEAFFGQGTRLTVV.

The chain is built from TRBV20-1 and TRBJ1-4; D not resolved. The CDR3 consists of 11 residues. Germline CDR1 DFQATT, CDR2 SNEGSKA (reference sequence). V lost 6 bases to trimming and J lost 11 bases, with 13 bases between them. The CDR3 bases are TGCAGTGCCGAGGGCAGGCGGAAACTGTTTTTT. As protein: CSAEGRRKLFF.

The chain combines TRBV28 with TRBJ2-5, with a tentative D call TRBD1 (7 bases). Germline values: CDR1 MDHEN, CDR2 SYDVKM. CDR3 size: 16 residues. Trimming removed 6 bases at V and 5 bases at J, with 22 bases between. CDR3 nucleotide sequence: TGTGCCAGCAGCCTAGGAGGGGACAGTTTTCAGGAGACCCAGTACTTC. Translation gives CASSLGGDSFQETQYF.

The chain links TRBV5-5 to TRBJ2-7; weak D call: TRBD1 (6 bases). The V gene's germline CDR1 is SGHKS and CDR2 YYEKEE (reference sequence). Trimming cost V 5 bases and J 3 bases, with 18 bases left between them. CDR3 length: 15 amino acids. CDR3 DNA sequence: TGTGCCAGCAGGCAACAGGGCTCACTGGACTACGAGCAGTACTTC. Protein: CASRQQGSLDYEQYF.

Worth noting for this clone: A read error may account for a junction end that differs from germline. The CDR3 spells CTSSPGQDVQTQYF. The DNA of the CDR3 is TGTACCAGCTCACCGGGACAGGATGTACAGACCCAGTACTTC. V gene TRBV18 combines with J gene TRBJ2-5; 8 nucleotides align to TRBD1. Looked up from germline, CDR1 is KGHSH and CDR2 is LQKENI. There are 14 residues in the CDR3.

The chain joins TRBV11-2 to TRBJ2-7; 12 bases map to TRBD1. The germline gives CDR1 SGHAT, CDR2 FQNNGV. The V segment lost 4 bases and the J segment 6 bases; nucleotides outside the gene matches: 10. CDR3 length: 16 amino acids. CDR3 region: CASSWKPGQGAVEQYF. For the CDR3, the DNA is TGTGCCAGCAGCTGGAAACCGGGACAGGGGGCGGTCGAGCAGTACTTC.

This chain joins TRBV13 and TRBJ2-7, with TRBD2 matching 9 bases. CDR3 length: 16 amino acids. The trim removed 5 bases at V and 1 base at J, leaving 9 bases unmatched. Germline loops: CDR1 PRHDT, CDR2 FYEKMQ (reference sequence). The CDR3, as DNA: TGTGCCAGCAGCCGCCGGGGGCGGGAGGGGTCCTACGAGCAGTACTTC. It is translated as CASSRRGREGSYEQYF.

The J gene is TRBJ2-1, the V gene TRBV27; 10 nucleotides agree with TRBD2. The CDR3 is 16 residues long. CDR1 is MNHEY and CDR2 is SMNVEV in the germline V gene (reference sequence). Unmatched junction bases numbered 13, after V lost 7 bases and J lost 7 bases. The CDR3 DNA follows: TGTGCCAGCACGATGTATCGAGCGGGAGGGAAAAATGAGCAGTTCTTC. It codes for CASTMYRAGGKNEQFF.

This clone showed up just once. This chain uses TRBV30 with TRBJ1-3, with 9 bases lining up with TRBD1. The CDR3 has 15 amino acids. The germline V gene encodes CDR1 GTSNPN and CDR2 SVGIG (reference sequence). The V and J ends lost 3 bases and 2 bases, in that order; junction bases with no gene match: 5. The CDR3 loop reads CAWSGTGGTGNTIYF. CDR3 DNA sequence: TGTGCCTGGAGCGGAACAGGGGGCACTGGAAACACCATATATTTT. Full variable domain (remainder filled in from reference TRBV30 and TRBJ1-3): SQTIHQWPATLVQPVGSPLSLECTVEGTSNPNLYWYRQAAGRGLQLLFYSVGIGQISSEVPQNLSASRPQDRQFILSSKKLLLSDSGFYLCAWSGTGGTGNTIYFGEGSWLTVV.

The chain couples TRBV18 to TRBJ2-1, with TRBD1 as a possible D gene (6 bases). V was clipped by 4 bases and J by 4 bases, with 14 bases between them. The CDR3 consists of 15 residues. Germline V gene sequence: CDR1 KGHSH, CDR2 LQKENI. The CDR3 reads CASSRYGTSYNEQFF. The CDR3 nucleotides read TGTGCCAGCTCACGGTACGGGACAAGTTACAATGAGCAGTTCTTC.

CDR3 residues: CASSLGLGTVGQYF. CDR3 bases: TGTGCCAGCAGCTTGGGACTAGGAACGGTCGGGCAGTATTTT. This chain links TRBV5-4 with TRBJ2-3; the D gene is possibly TRBD2 (6 bases). CDR3 length equals 14 residues. Trimming cost V 0 bases and J 11 bases, with 16 bases left between them. Germline values: CDR1 SGHNT, CDR2 YYREEE (reference sequence).

The chain recombines TRBV19 with TRBJ2-7; the match to TRBD1 covers 9 bases. Looked up from germline, CDR1 is LNHDA and CDR2 is SQIVND (reference sequence). Trimming at V came to 3 bases and at J to 3 bases, leaving 3 bases not matched to a gene. The CDR3 covers 14 residues. CDR3 region: CASSMGQGGYEQYF. The DNA of the CDR3 is TGTGCCAGTAGTATGGGACAGGGCGGCTACGAGCAGTACTTC.

J is TRBJ2-3 and V is TRBV5-8, with 7 bases identical to TRBD1. This CDR3 contains 15 residues. J was trimmed by 3 bases and V by 0 bases; bases with no gene match: 4. The germline V gene has CDR1 SGHTS and CDR2 YDEGEE. CDR3 nucleotide sequence: TGTGCCAGCAGCTTGGGAGGGGGCGTGACAGATACGCAGTATTTT. It translates to CASSLGGGVTDTQYF. The full variable domain, its missing parts supplied by reference TRBV5-8 and TRBJ2-3, is EAGVTQSPTHLIKTRGQQATLRCSPISGHTSVYWYQQALGLGLQFLLWYDEGEERNRGNFPPRFSGRQFPNYSSELNVNALELEDSALYLCASSLGGGVTDTQYFGPGTRLTVL.

V gene TRBV9 combines with J gene TRBJ2-5; 11 bases match TRBD2. The junction had 6 bases not matched to a gene; V was cut back by 0 bases and J by 5 bases. Germline V gene lookup returns CDR1 SGDLS and CDR2 YYNGEE. The CDR3 is 16 residues long. Written as DNA, the CDR3 is TGTGCCAGCAGCGTAGGGACACTAGCGGGGGTCGAGACCCAGTACTTC. Residues: CASSVGTLAGVETQYF.

The rearrangement joins TRBV28 to TRBJ1-5; TRBD1 agrees at 7 bases. The CDR3 is 15 amino acids. Germline V gene lookup returns CDR1 MDHEN and CDR2 SYDVKM. J lost 5 bases, V lost 5 bases, and 9 bases had no gene match. This chain's CDR3 is CASSPQGILYQPQHF. The CDR3 DNA follows: TGTGCCAGCAGTCCACAGGGGATCTTATATCAGCCCCAGCATTTT.

CDR3 DNA sequence: TGTGCCAGCAGCTTCCAGACAGAGAGCTACAATGAGCAGTTCTTC. Its translation: CASSFQTESYNEQFF. The chain employs TRBV5-5 and TRBJ2-1, with D tentatively TRBD1 (5 bases). The CDR3 is 15 residues long. CDR1 SGHKS and CDR2 YYEKEE come from the germline V gene (reference sequence). Deletions cut 2 bases from V and 3 bases from J, with 12 bases between.

The chain carries TRBV7-9 and TRBJ2-3, with 11 bases fitting TRBD2. CDR1 and CDR2 from the germline V gene are SEHNR and FQNEAQ (reference sequence). The CDR3 has 14 amino acids. V lost 5 bases to trimming and J lost 5 bases; unmatched junction nucleotides: 3. CDR3 coding DNA: TGTGCCAGCAGCCCCGGACTAGCGGGAGATACGCAGTATTTT. Translating it yields CASSPGLAGDTQYF.

The rearrangement uses TRBV9 and TRBJ2-3; a weak D match, TRBD2 (5 bases). The V end was cut by 0 bases, the J end by 2 bases, with 10 bases between. The germline gives CDR1 SGDLS, CDR2 YYNGEE. There are 15 residues in the CDR3. The CDR3 nucleotides are TGTGCCAGCAGCGTAGCGGGGTTTCTCACAGATACGCAGTATTTT. Protein product: CASSVAGFLTDTQYF.

This clone has only a few counts. The chain has TRBV10-3 and TRBJ1-2, with a tentative D call TRBD1 (5 bases). Trimming shortened V by 4 bases and J by 1 base, and 13 bases separated the two germline ends. The CDR3 sequence is 15 residues long. CDR1 ENHRY and CDR2 SYGVKD come from the germline V gene. The CDR3 sequence is CAISAPGGNNYGYTF. CDR3 DNA sequence: TGTGCCATCAGTGCCCCGGGGGGAAATAACTATGGCTACACCTTC.

V gene TRBV5-6 combines with J gene TRBJ1-1, with 10 bases fitting TRBD1. This CDR3 is built from 13 residues. J was trimmed by 10 bases and V by 4 bases; bases with no gene match: 7. Germline V gene data show CDR1 as SGHDT and CDR2 as YYEEEE. As DNA, the CDR3 is TGTGCCAGCAGCCTTGGACAGGGGGTGGCAGCTTTCTTT. It specifies CASSLGQGVAAFF.

CDR3 in amino acids: CASRSKPGMTDTQYF. For the CDR3, the DNA is TGTGCCAGTCGCAGCAAGCCAGGGATGACAGATACGCAGTATTTT. This chain uses TRBV19 with TRBJ2-3; maybe TRBD1 (5 bases). This CDR3 is 15 amino acids long. The ends were cut back, 8 bases at V and 3 bases at J, with 18 bases in the middle. From germline, CDR1 is LNHDA and CDR2 SQIVND (reference sequence).

The chain combines TRBV6-5 with TRBJ2-1; 10 bases map to TRBD1. The CDR3 extends over 15 amino acids. J was trimmed by 6 bases and V by 6 bases; bases with no gene match: 8. Germline values: CDR1 MNHEY, CDR2 SVGAGI. The CDR3 region has the DNA TGTGCCAGCAGCTCGACAGGGGGCACGGGCAATGAGCAGTTCTTC. Amino acid sequence: CASSSTGGTGNEQFF.